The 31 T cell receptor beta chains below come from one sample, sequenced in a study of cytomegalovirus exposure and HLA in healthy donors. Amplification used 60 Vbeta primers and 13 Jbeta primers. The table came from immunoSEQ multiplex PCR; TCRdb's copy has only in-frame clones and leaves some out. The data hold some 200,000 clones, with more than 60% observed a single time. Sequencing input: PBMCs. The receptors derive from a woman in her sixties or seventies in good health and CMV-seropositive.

The CDR3 sequence: CASSLTGRGNTIYF. CDR3 in DNA: TGCGCCAGCAGCTTGACAGGGCGAGGAAACACCATATATTTT. This chain links TRBV5-1 with TRBJ1-3, with a weak D call TRBD1 (6 bases). The CDR3 has 14 amino acids. Between the trimmed V and J ends, which lost 1 base and 4 bases, there was a span of 9 bases. Per the germline V gene, CDR1 is SGHRS and CDR2 is YFSETQ.

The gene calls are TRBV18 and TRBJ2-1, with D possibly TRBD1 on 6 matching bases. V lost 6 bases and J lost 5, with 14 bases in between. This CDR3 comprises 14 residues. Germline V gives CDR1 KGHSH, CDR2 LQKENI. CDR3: CASSPTGKDNEQFF. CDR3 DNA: TGTGCCAGCTCGCCTACAGGGAAGGACAATGAGCAGTTCTTC.

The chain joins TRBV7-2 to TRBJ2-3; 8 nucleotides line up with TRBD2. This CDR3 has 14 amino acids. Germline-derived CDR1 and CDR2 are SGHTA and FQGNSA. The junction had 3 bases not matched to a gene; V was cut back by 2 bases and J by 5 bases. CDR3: CASSLSLAVDTQYF. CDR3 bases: TGTGCCAGCAGCTTATCACTAGCGGTAGATACGCAGTATTTT.

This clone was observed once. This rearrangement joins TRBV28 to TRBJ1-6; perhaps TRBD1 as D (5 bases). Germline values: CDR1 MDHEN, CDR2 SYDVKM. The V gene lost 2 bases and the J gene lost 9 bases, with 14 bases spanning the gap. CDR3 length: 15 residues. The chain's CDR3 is CASSLTQGAGSPLHF. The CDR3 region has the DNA TGTGCCAGCAGTTTAACGCAGGGCGCCGGTTCACCCCTCCACTTT.

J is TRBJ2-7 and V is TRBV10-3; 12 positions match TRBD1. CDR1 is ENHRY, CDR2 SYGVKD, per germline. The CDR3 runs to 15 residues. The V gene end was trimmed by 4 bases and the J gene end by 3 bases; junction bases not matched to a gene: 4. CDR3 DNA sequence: TGTGCCATCAGTGCGGGACAGGGGGCCATCTACGAGCAGTACTTC. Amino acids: CAISAGQGAIYEQYF.

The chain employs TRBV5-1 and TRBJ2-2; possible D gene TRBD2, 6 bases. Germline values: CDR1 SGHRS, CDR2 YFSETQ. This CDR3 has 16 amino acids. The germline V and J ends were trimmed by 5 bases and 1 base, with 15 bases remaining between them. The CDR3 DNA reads TGCGCCAGCAGTTCCAACTCGGGACTGAACACCGGGGAGCTGTTTTTT. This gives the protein CASSSNSGLNTGELFF.

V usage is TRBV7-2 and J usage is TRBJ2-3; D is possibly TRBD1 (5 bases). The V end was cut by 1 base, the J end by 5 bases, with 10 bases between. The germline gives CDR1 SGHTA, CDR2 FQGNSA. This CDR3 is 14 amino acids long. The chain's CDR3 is CASSLGVRVDTQYF. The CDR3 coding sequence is TGTGCCAGCAGCTTAGGGGTCAGGGTAGATACGCAGTATTTT.

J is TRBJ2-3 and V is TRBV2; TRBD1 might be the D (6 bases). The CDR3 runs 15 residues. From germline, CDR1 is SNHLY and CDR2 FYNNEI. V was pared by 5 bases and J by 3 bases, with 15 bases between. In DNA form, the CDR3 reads TGTGCCAGCAGTCCCGGACAGTCTTGGACAGATACGCAGTATTTT. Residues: CASSPGQSWTDTQYF.

The CDR3 sequence is CATRLAGSHEQYF. The CDR3 DNA is TGTGCCACCCGACTGGCGGGGTCCCACGAGCAGTACTTC. The chain is built from TRBV11-1 and TRBJ2-7, with D possibly TRBD2 on 6 matching bases. V lost 10 bases and J 5 bases, leaving 18 bases between the germline ends. Germline CDR1 SGHAT, CDR2 FQDESV (reference sequence). The CDR3 totals 13 residues.

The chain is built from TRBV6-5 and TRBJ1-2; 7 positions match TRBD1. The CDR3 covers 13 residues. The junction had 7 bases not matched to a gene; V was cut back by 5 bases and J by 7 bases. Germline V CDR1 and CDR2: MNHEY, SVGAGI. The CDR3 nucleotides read TGTGCCAGCAGTCGACAGGGCACCCGTGGCTACACCTTC. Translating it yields CASSRQGTRGYTF.

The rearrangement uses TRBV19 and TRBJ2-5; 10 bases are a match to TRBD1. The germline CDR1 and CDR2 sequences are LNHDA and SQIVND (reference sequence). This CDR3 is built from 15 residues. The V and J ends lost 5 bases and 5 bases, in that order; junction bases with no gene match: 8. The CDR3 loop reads CASSHRDRGAETQYF. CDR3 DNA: TGTGCCAGTAGTCACCGGGACAGGGGCGCGGAGACCCAGTACTTC.

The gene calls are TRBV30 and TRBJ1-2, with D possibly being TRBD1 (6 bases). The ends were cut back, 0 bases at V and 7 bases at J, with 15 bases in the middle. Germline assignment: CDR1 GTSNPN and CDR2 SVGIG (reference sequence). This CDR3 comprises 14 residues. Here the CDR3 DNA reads TGTGCCTGGAGTGTACTTCTCACAGGGAGTGGCTACACCTTC. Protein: CAWSVLLTGSGYTF. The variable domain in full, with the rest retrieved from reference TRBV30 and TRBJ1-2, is SQTIHQWPATLVQPVGSPLSLECTVEGTSNPNLYWYRQAAGRGLQLLFYSVGIGQISSEVPQNLSASRPQDRQFILSSKKLLLSDSGFYLCAWSVLLTGSGYTFGSGTRLTVV.

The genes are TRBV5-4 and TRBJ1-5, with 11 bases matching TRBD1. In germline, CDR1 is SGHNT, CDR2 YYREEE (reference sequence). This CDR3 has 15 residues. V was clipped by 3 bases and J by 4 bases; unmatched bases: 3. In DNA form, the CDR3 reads TGTGCCAGCAGCTCGGACAGGGGGCGAAATCAGCCCCAGCATTTT. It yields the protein CASSSDRGRNQPQHF. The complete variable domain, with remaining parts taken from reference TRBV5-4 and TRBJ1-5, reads ETGVTQSPTHLIKTRGQQVTLRCSSQSGHNTVSWYQQALGQGPQFIFQYYREEENGRGNFPPRFSGLQFPNYSSELNVNALELDDSALYLCASSSDRGRNQPQHFGDGTRLSIL.

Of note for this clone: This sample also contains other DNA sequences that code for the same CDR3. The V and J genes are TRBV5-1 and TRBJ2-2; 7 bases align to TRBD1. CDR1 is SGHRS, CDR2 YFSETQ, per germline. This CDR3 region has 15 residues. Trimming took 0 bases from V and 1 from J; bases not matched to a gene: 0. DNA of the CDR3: TGCGCCAGCAGCTTGGCAGGGGGGAACACCGGGGAGCTGTTTTTT. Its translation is CASSLAGGNTGELFF.

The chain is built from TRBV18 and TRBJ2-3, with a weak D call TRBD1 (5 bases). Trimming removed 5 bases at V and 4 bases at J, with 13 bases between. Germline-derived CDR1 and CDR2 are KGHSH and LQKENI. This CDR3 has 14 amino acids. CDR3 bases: TGTGCCAGCTCAGCAGGGTTAGTTGCAGATACGCAGTATTTT. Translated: CASSAGLVADTQYF. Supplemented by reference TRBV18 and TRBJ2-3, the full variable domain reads NAGVMQNPRHLVRRRGQEARLRCSPMKGHSHVYWYRQLPEEGLKFMVYLQKENIIDESGMPKERFSAEFPKEGPSILRIQQVVRGDSAAYFCASSAGLVADTQYFGPGTRLTVL.

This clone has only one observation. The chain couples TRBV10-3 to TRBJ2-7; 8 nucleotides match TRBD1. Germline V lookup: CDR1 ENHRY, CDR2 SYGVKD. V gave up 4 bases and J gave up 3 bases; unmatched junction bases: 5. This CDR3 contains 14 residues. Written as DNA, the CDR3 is TGTGCCATCAGTGGGGGACAGGATATCTACGAGCAGTACTTC. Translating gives CAISGGQDIYEQYF.

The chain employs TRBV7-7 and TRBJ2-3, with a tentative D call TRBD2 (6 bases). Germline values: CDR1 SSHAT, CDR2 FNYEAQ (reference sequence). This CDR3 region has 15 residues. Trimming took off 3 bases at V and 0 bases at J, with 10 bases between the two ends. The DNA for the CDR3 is TGTGCCAGCAGCTTGGGCGGGACTAGCACAGATACGCAGTATTTT. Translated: CASSLGGTSTDTQYF.

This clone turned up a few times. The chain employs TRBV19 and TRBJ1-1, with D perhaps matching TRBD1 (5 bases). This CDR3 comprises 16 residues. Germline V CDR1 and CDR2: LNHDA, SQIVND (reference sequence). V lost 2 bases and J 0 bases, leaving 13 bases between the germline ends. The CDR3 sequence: CASSIYQGPVNTEAFF. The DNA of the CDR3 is TGTGCCAGTAGTATATACCAGGGCCCCGTGAACACTGAAGCTTTCTTT.

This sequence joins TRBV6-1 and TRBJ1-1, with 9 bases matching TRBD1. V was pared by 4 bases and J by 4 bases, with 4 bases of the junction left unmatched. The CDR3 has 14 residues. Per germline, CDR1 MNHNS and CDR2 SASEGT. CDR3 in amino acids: CASSVDRGTTEAFF. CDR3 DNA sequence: TGTGCCAGCAGTGTGGACAGGGGAACCACTGAAGCTTTCTTT.

The CDR3 loop reads CASSPTSGGPQYQETQYF. The CDR3 DNA reads TGTGCCAGCAGCCCGACTAGCGGGGGGCCCCAGTACCAAGAGACCCAGTACTTC. The chain links TRBV28 to TRBJ2-5; TRBD2 matches at 13 bases. From germline, CDR1 is MDHEN and CDR2 SYDVKM. The length of the CDR3 is 18 residues. V was pared by 6 bases and J by 0 bases, with 10 bases of the junction left unmatched.

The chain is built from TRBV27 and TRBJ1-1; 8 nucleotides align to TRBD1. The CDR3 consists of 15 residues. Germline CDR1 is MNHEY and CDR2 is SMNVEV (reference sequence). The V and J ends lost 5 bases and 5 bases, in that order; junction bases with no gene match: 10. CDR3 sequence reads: CASSRVAGGLTEAFF. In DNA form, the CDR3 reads TGTGCCAGCAGTCGGGTGGCAGGGGGCTTGACTGAAGCTTTCTTT.

CDR3 in DNA: TGTGCCAGTAGGACCCGGGACAGGGAAAATGAGCAGTTCTTC. Translation: CASRTRDRENEQFF. The rearrangement uses TRBV19 and TRBJ2-1; the match to TRBD1 covers 9 bases. Losses at the gene ends were 6 bases for V and 7 bases for J; bases not matched to a gene: 7. The CDR3 length is 14 residues. The germline CDR1 and CDR2 sequences are LNHDA and SQIVND (reference sequence).

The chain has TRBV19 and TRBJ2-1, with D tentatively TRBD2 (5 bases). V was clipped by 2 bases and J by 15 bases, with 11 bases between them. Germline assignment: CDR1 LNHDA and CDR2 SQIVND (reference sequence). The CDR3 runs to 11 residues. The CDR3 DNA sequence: TGTGCCAGTAGTATACGGGAAGTTTTGTTCTTC. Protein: CASSIREVLFF.

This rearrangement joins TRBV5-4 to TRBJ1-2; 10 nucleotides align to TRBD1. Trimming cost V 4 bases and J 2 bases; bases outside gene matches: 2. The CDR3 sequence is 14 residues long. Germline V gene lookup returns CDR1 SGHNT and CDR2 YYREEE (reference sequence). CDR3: CASSRGQGNYGYTF. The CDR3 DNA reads TGTGCCAGCAGCCGGGGACAGGGGAACTATGGCTACACCTTC.

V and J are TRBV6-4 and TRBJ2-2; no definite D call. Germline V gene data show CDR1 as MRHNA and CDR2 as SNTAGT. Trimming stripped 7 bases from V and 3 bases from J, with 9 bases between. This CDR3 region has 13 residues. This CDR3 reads CASTDGYTGELFF. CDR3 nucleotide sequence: TGTGCCAGCACCGACGGGTACACCGGGGAGCTGTTTTTT.

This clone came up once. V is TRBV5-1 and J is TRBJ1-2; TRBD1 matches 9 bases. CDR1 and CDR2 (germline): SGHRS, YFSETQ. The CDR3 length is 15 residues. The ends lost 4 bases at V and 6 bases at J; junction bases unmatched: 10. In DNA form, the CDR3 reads TGCGCCAGCAGCACGGGACAGGGCGGATTCGATGGCTACACCTTC. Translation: CASSTGQGGFDGYTF.

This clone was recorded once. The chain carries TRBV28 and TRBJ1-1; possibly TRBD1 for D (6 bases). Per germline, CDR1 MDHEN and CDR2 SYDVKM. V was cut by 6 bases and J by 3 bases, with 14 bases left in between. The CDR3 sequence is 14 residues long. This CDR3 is CASRGQGSYTEAFF. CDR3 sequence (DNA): TGTGCCAGCAGGGGCCAGGGGAGTTACACTGAAGCTTTCTTT.

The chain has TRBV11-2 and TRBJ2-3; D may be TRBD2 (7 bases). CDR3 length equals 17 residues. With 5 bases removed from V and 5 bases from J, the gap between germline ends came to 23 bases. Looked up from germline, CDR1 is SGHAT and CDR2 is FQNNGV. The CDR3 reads CASSHLGLGGAKDTQYF. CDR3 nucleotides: TGTGCCAGCAGCCACTTAGGGTTAGGGGGGGCAAAAGATACGCAGTATTTT.

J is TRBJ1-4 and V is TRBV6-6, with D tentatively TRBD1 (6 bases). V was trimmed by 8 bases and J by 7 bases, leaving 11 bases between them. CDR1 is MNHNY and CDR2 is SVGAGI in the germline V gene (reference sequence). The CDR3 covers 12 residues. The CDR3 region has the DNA TGTGCCAGCGGGGGGGCAGGTGAAAAACTGTTTTTT. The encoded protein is CASGGAGEKLFF.

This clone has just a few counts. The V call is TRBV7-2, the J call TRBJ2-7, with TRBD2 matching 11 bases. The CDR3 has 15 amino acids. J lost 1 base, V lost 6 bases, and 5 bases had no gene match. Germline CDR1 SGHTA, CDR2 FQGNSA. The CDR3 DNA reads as TGTGCCAGCAGGCAGCTAGCGGGGGGATCCTACGAGCAGTACTTC. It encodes CASRQLAGGSYEQYF.

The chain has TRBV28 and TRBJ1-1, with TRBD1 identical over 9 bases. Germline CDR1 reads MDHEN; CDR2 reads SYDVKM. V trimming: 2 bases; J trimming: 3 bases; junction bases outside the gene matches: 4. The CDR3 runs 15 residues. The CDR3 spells CASSLTGTGYTEAFF. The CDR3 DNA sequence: TGTGCCAGCAGTTTAACCGGGACAGGGTACACTGAAGCTTTCTTT.